The clone carrying this T cell receptor (beta chain) appeared a single time. Repertoires were generated with immunoSEQ multiplex PCR, while TCRdb's copy carries only in-frame clones and drops some. The repertoire holds tens of thousands of clones, with under 95% as singletons. This sample is drawn from a study of cytomegalovirus exposure and HLA in healthy donors. This CDR3 comprises 15 residues. The germline V gene encodes CDR1 LNHDA and CDR2 SQIVND (reference sequence). The junction had 11 bases not matched to a gene; V was cut back by 6 bases and J by 6 bases. The sequence was obtained from a man under 40 in good health and CMV-seronegative. The chain employs TRBV19 and TRBJ1-3; TRBD1 matches at 7 bases. Sample: PBMCs. The CDR3 region has the DNA TGTGCCAGTAGCAAACTGACAGGGTCGGAAAACACCATATATTTT. It translates to CASSKLTGSENTIYF.